The next 16 T cell receptor beta chains were all read from a single sample in a study of blood T cell repertoires in COVID-19. Profiled with immunoSEQ multiplex PCR; TCRdb holds only in-frame clones, not every one. Of fewer than 250,000 clones listed, about 83% are singletons. Specimen: peripheral blood. The receptor set was obtained from a woman between 50 and 59 years old with active or convalescent COVID-19.

The chain couples TRBV5-1 to TRBJ2-1, with 9 positions matching TRBD2. This CDR3 is 15 amino acids long. The V and J ends lost 2 bases and 2 bases, in that order; junction bases with no gene match: 2. The germline V gene has CDR1 SGHRS and CDR2 YFSETQ. In DNA form, the CDR3 reads TGCGCCAGCAGCTTATTAGCGGGGGCCTACAATGAGCAGTTCTTC. It translates to CASSLLAGAYNEQFF.

This chain links TRBV7-2 with TRBJ1-3; the match to TRBD1 covers 9 bases. The length of the CDR3 is 15 residues. With 5 bases clipped from V and 3 bases from J, the junction kept 5 bases outside the gene matches. CDR1 is SGHTA, CDR2 FQGNSA, per germline. The CDR3 region has the DNA TGTGCCAGCAGCATGGGACAGGGAATTGGAAACACCATATATTTT. Translating it yields CASSMGQGIGNTIYF.

There are many counts of this clone. The genes are TRBV16 and TRBJ2-3; D may be TRBD1 (6 bases). Trimming took off 4 bases at V and 2 bases at J, with 10 bases between the two ends. This CDR3 has 14 amino acids. CDR1 is KGHSY and CDR2 is FQNENV in the germline V gene. The CDR3 nucleotides are TGTGCCAGCAGCCGGGACACTCCCACAGATACGCAGTATTTT. Its protein product is CASSRDTPTDTQYF.

This clone was found a few times. The chain recombines TRBV29-1 with TRBJ1-3, with unresolved D. Per germline, CDR1 SQVTM and CDR2 ANQGSEA. The ends were cut back, 6 bases at V and 1 base at J, with 10 bases in the middle. The CDR3 spans 13 residues. The CDR3 is CSVLAVSGNTIYF. CDR3 DNA sequence: TGCAGCGTCCTGGCGGTTTCTGGAAACACCATATATTTT.

This clone was observed a single time. The chain joins TRBV24-1 to TRBJ1-2, with D perhaps TRBD1 (6 bases). The CDR3 loop spans 15 amino acids. Between the trimmed V and J ends, which lost 4 bases and 6 bases, there was a span of 17 bases. CDR1 is KGHDR and CDR2 is SFDVKD in the germline V gene. The CDR3 sequence is CATSDPTQGRDGYTF. The DNA of the CDR3 is TGTGCCACCAGTGACCCAACGCAGGGGAGAGATGGCTACACCTTC.

The genes are TRBV28 and TRBJ1-1, with D tentatively TRBD1 (6 bases). The germline V gene encodes CDR1 MDHEN and CDR2 SYDVKM. This CDR3 comprises 12 residues. Trimming pared 2 bases from V and 8 bases from J, leaving 9 bases between. In nucleotides, the CDR3 is TGTGCCAGCAGTTTACTACAGGGAGAAGCTTTCTTT. Its protein is CASSLLQGEAFF.

This clone was seen a single time. This chain connects TRBV11-2 to TRBJ2-5; 8 bases fit TRBD1. With V trimmed by 5 bases and J by 5 bases, 19 bases remained unmatched. The CDR3 runs 18 residues. Germline CDR1 is SGHAT and CDR2 is FQNNGV. The CDR3 reads CASSTASPRGLRSETQYF. CDR3 sequence (DNA): TGTGCCAGCAGCACCGCAAGCCCCAGGGGGCTCAGGTCGGAGACCCAGTACTTC.

The rearrangement joins TRBV28 to TRBJ2-5, with D hard to call. This CDR3 contains 16 residues. Germline assignment: CDR1 MDHEN and CDR2 SYDVKM. Between the trimmed V and J ends, which lost 5 bases and 5 bases, there was a span of 21 bases. The CDR3: CASSPTGAGPAETQYF. The CDR3 region has the DNA TGTGCCAGCAGTCCTACCGGTGCAGGTCCGGCGGAGACCCAGTACTTC.

The chain joins TRBV5-1 to TRBJ1-6, with 7 bases lining up with TRBD1. In germline, CDR1 is SGHRS, CDR2 YFSETQ. CDR3 length: 15 residues. Unmatched junction bases numbered 2, after V lost 5 bases and J lost 0 bases. The CDR3 reads CASSEGASYNSPLHF. CDR3 DNA: TGCGCCAGCAGTGAGGGGGCCTCCTATAATTCACCCCTCCACTTT. Full variable domain (remainder filled in from reference TRBV5-1 and TRBJ1-6): KAGVTQTPRYLIKTRGQQVTLSCSPISGHRSVSWYQQTPGQGLQFLFEYFSETQRNKGNFPGRFSGRQFSNSRSEMNVSTLELGDSALYLCASSEGASYNSPLHFGNGTRLTVT.

The rearrangement joins TRBV9 to TRBJ1-1; perhaps TRBD1 as D (6 bases). The CDR3 spans 14 residues. Germline CDR1 SGDLS, CDR2 YYNGEE. Trimming stripped 0 bases from V and 5 bases from J, with 11 bases between. The CDR3 nucleotides are TGTGCCAGCAGCGTAGTACAGGGAAGGACTGAAGCTTTCTTT. Encoded protein: CASSVVQGRTEAFF.

The rearrangement links TRBV19 to TRBJ1-5, with D maybe TRBD1 (6 bases). The CDR3 covers 17 residues. Trimming removed 4 bases at V and 4 bases at J, with 20 bases between. Germline V gene lookup returns CDR1 LNHDA and CDR2 SQIVND (reference sequence). The CDR3 reads CASSKIGTRGENQPQHF. The CDR3 DNA reads TGTGCCAGTAGTAAAATTGGGACAAGGGGAGAAAATCAGCCCCAGCATTTT.

The rearrangement uses TRBV11-2 and TRBJ1-2; no clear D gene. This CDR3 comprises 12 residues. The germline CDR1 and CDR2 sequences are SGHAT and FQNNGV. V was pared by 5 bases and J by 8 bases, with 12 bases between. CDR3 nucleotides: TGTGCCAGCAGCCCGTTAGCCCTCGGCTACACCTTC. Amino acids: CASSPLALGYTF.

This clone has at least ten counts. The same CDR3 also results from other DNA sequences found in this sample. The gene calls are TRBV5-1 and TRBJ1-5; a possible D gene is TRBD1 (6 bases). V lost 4 bases, J lost 7 bases, and 18 bases lay in between. Germline V gene data show CDR1 as SGHRS and CDR2 as YFSETQ. This CDR3 spans 15 amino acids. As DNA, the CDR3 is TGCGCCAGCAGCCCAGGGACACCGGCGGGCCAGCCCCAGCATTTT. Protein: CASSPGTPAGQPQHF.

The chain uses TRBV7-8 and TRBJ1-5, with D perhaps matching TRBD1 (5 bases). V was trimmed by 1 base and J by 7 bases, leaving 8 bases between them. Germline V gene lookup returns CDR1 SGHVS and CDR2 FQNEAQ. The CDR3 has 13 residues. As DNA, the CDR3 is TGTGCCAGCAGCTTAGTGGAGGGGCAGCCCCAGCATTTT. It specifies CASSLVEGQPQHF.

The chain couples TRBV7-9 to TRBJ2-1, with a tentative D call TRBD1 (6 bases). The CDR3 totals 13 residues. V was pared by 2 bases and J by 12 bases, with 14 bases between. Germline-derived CDR1 and CDR2 are SEHNR and FQNEAQ (reference sequence). Here the CDR3 DNA reads TGTGCCAGCAGCTTATCCCAGGGGTTGGGGCAGTTCTTC. Amino acids: CASSLSQGLGQFF.

The genes are TRBV21-1 and TRBJ1-1; TRBD1 reflects the table's D call only, with no check against the DNA. TRBV21-1 is deemed a pseudogene. The length of the CDR3 is 12 residues. This chain's CDR3 is CASSKEETGCFF. The DNA of the CDR3 is TGTGCCAGCAGCAAGGAGGAGACAGGGTGCTTCTTT.